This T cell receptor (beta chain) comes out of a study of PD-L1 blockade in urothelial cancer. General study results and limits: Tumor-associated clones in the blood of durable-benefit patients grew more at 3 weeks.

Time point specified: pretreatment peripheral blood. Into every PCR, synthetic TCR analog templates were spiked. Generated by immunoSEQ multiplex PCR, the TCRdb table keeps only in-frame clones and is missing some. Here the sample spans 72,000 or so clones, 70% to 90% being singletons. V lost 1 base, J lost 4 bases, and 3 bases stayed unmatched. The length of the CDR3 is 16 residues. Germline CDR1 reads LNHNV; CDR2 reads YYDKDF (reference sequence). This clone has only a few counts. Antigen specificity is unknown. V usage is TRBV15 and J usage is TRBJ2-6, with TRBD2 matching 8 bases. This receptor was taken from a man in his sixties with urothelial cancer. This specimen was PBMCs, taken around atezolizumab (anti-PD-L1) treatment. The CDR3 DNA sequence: TGTGCCACCAGCAGAGTCGGGGGGGCGGGGGCCAACGTCCTGACTTTC. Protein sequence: CATSRVGGAGANVLTF.